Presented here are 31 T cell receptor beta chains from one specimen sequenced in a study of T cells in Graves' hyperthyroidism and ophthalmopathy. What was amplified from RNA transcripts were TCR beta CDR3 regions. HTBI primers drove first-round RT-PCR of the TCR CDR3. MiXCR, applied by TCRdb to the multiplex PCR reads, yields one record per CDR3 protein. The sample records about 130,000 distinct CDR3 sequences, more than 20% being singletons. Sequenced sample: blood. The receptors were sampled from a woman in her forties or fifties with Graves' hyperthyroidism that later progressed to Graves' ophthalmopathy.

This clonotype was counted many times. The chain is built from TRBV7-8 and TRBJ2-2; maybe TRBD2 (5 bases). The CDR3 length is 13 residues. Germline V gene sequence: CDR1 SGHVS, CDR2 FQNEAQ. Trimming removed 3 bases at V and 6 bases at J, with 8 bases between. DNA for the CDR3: TGTGCCAGCAGCTTCGTCGGGGCCGGGGAGCTGTTTTTT. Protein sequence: CASSFVGAGELFF.

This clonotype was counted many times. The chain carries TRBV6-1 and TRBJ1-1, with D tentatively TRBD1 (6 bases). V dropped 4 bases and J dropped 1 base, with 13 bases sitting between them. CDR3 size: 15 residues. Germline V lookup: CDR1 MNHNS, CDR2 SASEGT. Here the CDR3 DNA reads TGTGCCAGCAGTGTACAACAGGGTGGGAACACTGAAGCTTTCTTT. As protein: CASSVQQGGNTEAFF.

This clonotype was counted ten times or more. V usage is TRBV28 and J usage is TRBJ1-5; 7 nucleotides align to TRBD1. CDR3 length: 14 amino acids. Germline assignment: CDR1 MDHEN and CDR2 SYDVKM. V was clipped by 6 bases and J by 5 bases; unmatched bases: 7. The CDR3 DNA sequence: TGTGCCAGCAGCCCGGGACAGCTACATCAGCCCCAGCATTTT. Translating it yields CASSPGQLHQPQHF.

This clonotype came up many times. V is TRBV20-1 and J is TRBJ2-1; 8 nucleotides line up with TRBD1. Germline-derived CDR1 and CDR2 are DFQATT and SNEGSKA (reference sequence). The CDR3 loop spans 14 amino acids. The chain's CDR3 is CSAEGQGGYNEQFF. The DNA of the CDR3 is TGCAGCGCCGAAGGACAGGGAGGCTACAATGAGCAGTTCTTC.

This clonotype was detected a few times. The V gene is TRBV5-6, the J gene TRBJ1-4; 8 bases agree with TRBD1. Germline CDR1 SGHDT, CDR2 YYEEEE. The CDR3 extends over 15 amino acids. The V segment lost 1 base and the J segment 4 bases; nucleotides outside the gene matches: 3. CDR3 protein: CASSLNGQGNEKLFF. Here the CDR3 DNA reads TGTGCCAGCAGCTTGAATGGACAGGGTAATGAAAAACTGTTTTTT.

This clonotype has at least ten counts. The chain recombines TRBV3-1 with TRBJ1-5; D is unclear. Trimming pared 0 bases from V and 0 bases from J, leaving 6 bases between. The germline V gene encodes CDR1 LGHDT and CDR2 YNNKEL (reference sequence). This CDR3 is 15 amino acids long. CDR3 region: CASSQDWNSNQPQHF. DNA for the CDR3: TGTGCCAGCAGCCAAGACTGGAATAGCAATCAGCCCCAGCATTTT.

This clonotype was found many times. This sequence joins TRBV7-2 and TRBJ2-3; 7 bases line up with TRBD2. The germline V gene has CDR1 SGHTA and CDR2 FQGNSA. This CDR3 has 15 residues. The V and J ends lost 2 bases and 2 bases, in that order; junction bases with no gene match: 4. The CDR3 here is CASSLWGGATDTQYF. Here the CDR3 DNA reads TGTGCCAGCAGCTTATGGGGGGGAGCCACAGATACGCAGTATTTT.

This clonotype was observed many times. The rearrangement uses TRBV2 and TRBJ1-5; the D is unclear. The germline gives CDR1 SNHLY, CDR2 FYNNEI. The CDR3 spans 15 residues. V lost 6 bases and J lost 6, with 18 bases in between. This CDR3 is CASSPNFPSSQPQHF. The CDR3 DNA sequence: TGTGCCAGCAGCCCCAACTTCCCGTCCAGTCAGCCCCAGCATTTT.

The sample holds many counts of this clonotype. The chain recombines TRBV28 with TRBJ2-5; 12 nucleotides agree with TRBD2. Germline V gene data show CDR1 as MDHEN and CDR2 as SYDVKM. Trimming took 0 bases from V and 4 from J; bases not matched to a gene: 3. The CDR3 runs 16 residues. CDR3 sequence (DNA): TGTGCCAGCAGTTTATGGGCTAGCGGGAGGGGAGAGACCCAGTACTTC. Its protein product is CASSLWASGRGETQYF. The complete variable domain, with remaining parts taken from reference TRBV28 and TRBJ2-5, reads DVKVTQSSRYLVKRTGEKVFLECVQDMDHENMFWYRQDPGLGLRLIYFSYDVKMKEKGDIPEGYSVSREKKERFSLILESASTNQTSMYLCASSLWASGRGETQYFGPGTRLLVL.

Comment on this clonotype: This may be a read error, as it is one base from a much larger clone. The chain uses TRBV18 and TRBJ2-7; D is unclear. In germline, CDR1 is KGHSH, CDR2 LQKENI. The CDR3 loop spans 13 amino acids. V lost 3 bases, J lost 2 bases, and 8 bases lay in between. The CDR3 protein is CASSPGRPYEQYF. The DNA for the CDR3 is TGTGCCAGCTCACCTGGACGGCCCTACGAGCAGTACTTC.

The CDR3 sequence is CATSNLNRRGYQETQYF. Written as DNA, the CDR3 is TGTGCCACCAGCAACCTCAATAGGCGGGGGTACCAAGAGACCCAGTACTTC. The rearrangement joins TRBV15 to TRBJ2-5; 7 bases agree with TRBD2. V lost 4 bases, J lost 0 bases, and 11 bases stayed unmatched. This CDR3 is 17 amino acids long. The germline gives CDR1 LNHNV, CDR2 YYDKDF (reference sequence).

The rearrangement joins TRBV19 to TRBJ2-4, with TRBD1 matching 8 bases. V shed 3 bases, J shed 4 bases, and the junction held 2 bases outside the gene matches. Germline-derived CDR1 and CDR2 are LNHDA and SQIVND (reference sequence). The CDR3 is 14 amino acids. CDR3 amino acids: CASSMGQVKNIQYF. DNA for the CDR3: TGTGCCAGTAGTATGGGACAGGTTAAAAACATTCAGTACTTC.

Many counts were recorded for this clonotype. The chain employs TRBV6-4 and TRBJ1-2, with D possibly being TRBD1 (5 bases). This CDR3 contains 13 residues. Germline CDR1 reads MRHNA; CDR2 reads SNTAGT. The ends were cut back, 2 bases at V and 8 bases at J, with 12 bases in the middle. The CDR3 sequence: CASSDGAQQGYTF. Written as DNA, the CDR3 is TGTGCCAGCAGTGACGGGGCGCAACAGGGCTACACCTTC.

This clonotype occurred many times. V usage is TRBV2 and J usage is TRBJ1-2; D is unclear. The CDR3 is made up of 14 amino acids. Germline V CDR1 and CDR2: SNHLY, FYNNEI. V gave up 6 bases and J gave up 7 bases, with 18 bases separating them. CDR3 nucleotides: TGTGCCAGCAGGCCTAGGACCGCGGCAGGTGGCTACACCTTC. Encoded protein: CASRPRTAAGGYTF.

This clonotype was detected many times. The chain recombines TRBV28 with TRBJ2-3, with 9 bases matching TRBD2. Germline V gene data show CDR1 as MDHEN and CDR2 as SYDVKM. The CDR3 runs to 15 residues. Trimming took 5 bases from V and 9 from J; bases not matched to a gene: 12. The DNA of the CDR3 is TGTGCCAGCAGTAGTCCTGGGCGGGAGGGCCGAACGCAGTATTTT. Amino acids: CASSSPGREGRTQYF.

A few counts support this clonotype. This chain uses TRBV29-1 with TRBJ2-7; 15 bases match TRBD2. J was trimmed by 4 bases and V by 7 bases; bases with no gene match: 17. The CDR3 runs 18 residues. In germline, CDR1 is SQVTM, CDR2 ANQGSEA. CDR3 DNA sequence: TGCAGCGCCGAAGGGGAACCGGGACTAGCGGGGGGATTTTACGAGCAGTACTTC. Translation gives CSAEGEPGLAGGFYEQYF.

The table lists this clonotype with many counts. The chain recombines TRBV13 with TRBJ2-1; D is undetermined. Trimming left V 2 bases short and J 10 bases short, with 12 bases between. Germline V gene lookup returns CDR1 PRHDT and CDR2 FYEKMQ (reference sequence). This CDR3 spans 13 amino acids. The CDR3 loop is CASSLWPPEEQFF. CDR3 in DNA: TGTGCCAGCAGCTTATGGCCCCCAGAGGAGCAGTTCTTC.

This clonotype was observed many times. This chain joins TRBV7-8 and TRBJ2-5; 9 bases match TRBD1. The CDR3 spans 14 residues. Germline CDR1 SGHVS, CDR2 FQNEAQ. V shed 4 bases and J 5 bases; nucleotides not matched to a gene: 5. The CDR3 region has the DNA TGTGCCAGCAGCTACAGGGGGCTCGGCGAGACCCAGTACTTC. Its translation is CASSYRGLGETQYF.

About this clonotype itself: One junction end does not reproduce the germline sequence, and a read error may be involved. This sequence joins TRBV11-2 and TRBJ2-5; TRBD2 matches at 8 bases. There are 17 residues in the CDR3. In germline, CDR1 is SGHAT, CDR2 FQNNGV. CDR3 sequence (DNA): TGCGCCAGCAGCCCCGGCGGACGCGGGAGGATGGAAGAGACCCAGTACTTC. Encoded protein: CASSPGGRGRMEETQYF.

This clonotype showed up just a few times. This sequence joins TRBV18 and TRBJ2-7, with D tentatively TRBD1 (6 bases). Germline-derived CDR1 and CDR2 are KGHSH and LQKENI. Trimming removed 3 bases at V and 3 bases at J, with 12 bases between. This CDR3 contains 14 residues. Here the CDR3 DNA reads TGTGCCAGCTCACCCCTGGCAGGGGACTACGAGCAGTACTTC. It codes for CASSPLAGDYEQYF.

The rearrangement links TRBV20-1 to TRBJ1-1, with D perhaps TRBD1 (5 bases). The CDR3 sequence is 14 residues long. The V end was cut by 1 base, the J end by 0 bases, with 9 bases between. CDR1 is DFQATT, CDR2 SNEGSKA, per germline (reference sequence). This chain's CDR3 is CSARADTVNTEAFF. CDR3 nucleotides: TGCAGTGCTAGAGCGGACACAGTGAACACTGAAGCTTTCTTT.

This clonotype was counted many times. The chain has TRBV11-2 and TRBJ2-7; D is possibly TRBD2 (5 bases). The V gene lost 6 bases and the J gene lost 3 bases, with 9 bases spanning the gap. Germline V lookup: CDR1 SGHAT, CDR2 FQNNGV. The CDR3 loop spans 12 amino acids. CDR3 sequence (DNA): TGTGCCAGCAGACAACTAGGCTACGAGCAGTACTTC. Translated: CASRQLGYEQYF.

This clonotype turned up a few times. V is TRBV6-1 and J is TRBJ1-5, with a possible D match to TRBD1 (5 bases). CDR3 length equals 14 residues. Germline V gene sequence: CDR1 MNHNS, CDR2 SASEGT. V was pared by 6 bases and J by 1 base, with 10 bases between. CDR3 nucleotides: TGTGCCAGCAGCCCGGGACTAAGCAATCAGCCCCAGCATTTT. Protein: CASSPGLSNQPQHF.

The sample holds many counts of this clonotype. The CDR3 protein is CASSLGAGSPNEQFF. The CDR3 region has the DNA TGTGCCAGCAGCTTGGGCGCGGGGAGTCCCAATGAGCAGTTCTTC. This chain joins TRBV5-5 and TRBJ2-1; a weak D match, TRBD2 (6 bases). CDR3 length: 15 residues. V was clipped by 0 bases and J by 6 bases, with 13 bases between them. The V gene's germline CDR1 is SGHKS and CDR2 YYEKEE (reference sequence).

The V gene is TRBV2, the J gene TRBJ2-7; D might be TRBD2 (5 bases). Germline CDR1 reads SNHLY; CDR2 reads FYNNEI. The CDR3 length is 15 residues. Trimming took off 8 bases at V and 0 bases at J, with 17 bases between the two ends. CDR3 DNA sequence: TGTGCCAGCCGAAGTGAAGGAGGATTCTCCTACGAGCAGTACTTC. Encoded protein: CASRSEGGFSYEQYF.

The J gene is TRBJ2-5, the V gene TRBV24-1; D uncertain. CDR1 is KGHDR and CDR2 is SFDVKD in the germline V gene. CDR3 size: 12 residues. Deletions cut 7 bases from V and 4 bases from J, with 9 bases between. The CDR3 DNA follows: TGTGCCACCAGCGGATTAACAGAGACCCAGTACTTC. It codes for CATSGLTETQYF.

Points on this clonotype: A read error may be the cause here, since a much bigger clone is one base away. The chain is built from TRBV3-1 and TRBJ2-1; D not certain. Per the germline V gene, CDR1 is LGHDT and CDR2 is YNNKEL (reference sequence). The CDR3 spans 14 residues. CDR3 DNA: TGTGCCAACAGCCAAGATCGAGCTTCAGGCGGGCAGTTCTTC. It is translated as CANSQDRASGGQFF.

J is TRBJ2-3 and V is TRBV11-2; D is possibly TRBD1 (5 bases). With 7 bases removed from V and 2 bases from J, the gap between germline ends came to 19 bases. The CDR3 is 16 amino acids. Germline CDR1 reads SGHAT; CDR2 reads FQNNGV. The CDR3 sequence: CASNPDTPDVTDTQYF. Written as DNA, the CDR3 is TGTGCCAGCAACCCGGACACCCCGGACGTCACAGATACGCAGTATTTT. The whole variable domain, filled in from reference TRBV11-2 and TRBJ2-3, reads EAGVAQSPRYKIIEKRQSVAFWCNPISGHATLYWYQQILGQGPKLLIQFQNNGVVDDSQLPKDRFSAERLKGVDSTLKIQPAKLEDSAVYLCASNPDTPDVTDTQYFGPGTRLTVL.

DNA for the CDR3: TGTGCCAGCAGTAATGGACGGGGCGATCAGCCCCAGCATTTT. Translating it yields CASSNGRGDQPQHF. The V gene is TRBV6-2 or TRBV6-3, the J gene TRBJ1-5; perhaps TRBD1 as D (5 bases). V was pared by 5 bases and J by 5 bases, with 13 bases between. The CDR3 runs 14 residues. The germline V gene has CDR1 MNHEY and CDR2 SVGEGT.

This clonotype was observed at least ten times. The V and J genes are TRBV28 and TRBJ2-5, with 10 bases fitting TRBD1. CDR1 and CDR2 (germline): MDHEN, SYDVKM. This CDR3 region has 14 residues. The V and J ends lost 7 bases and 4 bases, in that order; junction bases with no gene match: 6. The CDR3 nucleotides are TGTGCCAGCACCTTGACAGGGGGCAGAGAGACCCAGTACTTC. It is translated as CASTLTGGRETQYF.

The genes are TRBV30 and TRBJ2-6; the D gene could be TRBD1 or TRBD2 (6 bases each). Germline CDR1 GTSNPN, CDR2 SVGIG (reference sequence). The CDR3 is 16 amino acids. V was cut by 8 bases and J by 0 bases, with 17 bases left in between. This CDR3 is CAAPGDTFSGANVLTF. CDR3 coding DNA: TGTGCCGCACCGGGGGACACCTTCTCTGGGGCCAACGTCCTGACTTTC.